The present TCR beta chain was sequenced within a study of blood T cell repertoires in COVID-19. At the level of the study: Samples representing acute and convalescent COVID-19 were sourced from the United States, Italy and Spain. Sources were T cells, B-cell-depleted T cells, or PBMCs; the material itself was cDNA or gDNA.

Germline V gives CDR1 SGHRS, CDR2 YFSETQ. The CDR3 is made up of 14 amino acids. V was trimmed by 4 bases and J by 2 bases, leaving 10 bases between them. Per the study methods: Nucleated cell counts were estimated from reference gene primer amplification. Sequenced by immunoSEQ multiplex PCR; TCRdb stores in-frame clones only, minus some. V, J and clone size derive from that table, while D and trimming were established from the DNA sequence. The sample contains approximately 300,000 clones, about 90% of which appear only once. During active infection, Seattle patients enrolled and were then monitored through disease.

The specimen sequenced was peripheral blood. The clonotype was recovered from a woman between 40 and 55 years old with COVID-19, enrolled during active disease. This rearrangement joins TRBV5-1 to TRBJ1-5; D uncertain. CDR3 nucleotide sequence: TGCGCCAGCAGCAAGGAGTCAGGCAATCAGCCCCAGCATTTT. Encoded protein: CASSKESGNQPQHF.